The rows below give T cell receptor beta chains drawn from one sample of a study of blood T cell repertoires in COVID-19. Assay used: immunoSEQ multiplex PCR; TCRdb lists only in-frame clones, some missing. The sample consists of nearly 25,000 clones, under 95% of them appearing once. The sequenced sample consisted of peripheral blood. The receptors were sampled from a man between 65 and 85 years old with active COVID-19. CDR3s include the opening cysteine and the closing phenylalanine or tryptophan. D genes are given only for firm matches. Where a row states a size, it is once, few, many or the class of an expanded clone; other rows omit it.

V gene: TRBV12-3/TRBV12-4; CDR3 length: 12; clone size: NA; D gene: NA; J gene: TRBJ2-7; CDR3 protein: CASSTDRGKQYF; CDR3 DNA: TGTGCCAGCAGCACCGATAGGGGAAAGCAGTACTTC
V gene: TRBV11-2; CDR3 length: 11; clone size: NA; D gene: NA; J gene: TRBJ2-5; CDR3 protein: CASSPGETQYF; CDR3 DNA: TGTGCCAGCAGCCCCGGGGAGACCCAGTACTTC
V gene: TRBV5-1; CDR3 length: 14; clone size: NA; D gene: NA; J gene: TRBJ1-5; CDR3 protein: CASSAGTLNQPQHF; CDR3 DNA: TGCGCCAGCAGCGCCGGGACACTAAATCAGCCCCAGCATTTT
V gene: TRBV7-2; CDR3 length: 15; clone size: NA; D gene: TRBD1; J gene: TRBJ2-7; CDR3 protein: CASSWGQGDSYEQYF; CDR3 DNA: TGTGCCAGCAGCTGGGGGCAGGGGGACTCCTACGAGCAGTACTTC
V gene: TRBV6-6; CDR3 length: 13; clone size: once; D gene: TRBD1; J gene: TRBJ1-2; CDR3 protein: CASSFGQGGGYTF; CDR3 DNA: TGTGCCAGCAGCTTTGGACAGGGCGGGGGCTACACCTTC
V gene: TRBV7-2; CDR3 length: 15; clone size: NA; D gene: TRBD2; J gene: TRBJ2-7; CDR3 protein: CASSLGSGVVYEQYF; CDR3 DNA: TGTGCCAGCAGCTTAGGTAGCGGGGTAGTCTACGAGCAGTACTTC
V gene: TRBV3-1/TRBV3-2; CDR3 length: 17; clone size: once; D gene: TRBD2; J gene: TRBJ2-1; CDR3 protein: CASSQDLSGGHRNEQFF; CDR3 DNA: TGTGCCAGCAGCCAAGACCTATCGGGGGGTCATCGGAATGAGCAGTTCTTC
V gene: TRBV28; CDR3 length: 16; clone size: NA; D gene: NA; J gene: TRBJ1-5; CDR3 protein: CASSPLGAGANQPQHF; CDR3 DNA: TGTGCCAGCAGTCCCCTCGGGGCAGGGGCGAATCAGCCCCAGCATTTT
V gene: TRBV30; CDR3 length: 12; clone size: NA; D gene: NA; J gene: TRBJ1-1; CDR3 protein: CAWRTGGVKAFF; CDR3 DNA: TGTGCCTGGAGGACGGGGGGGGTAAAAGCTTTCTTT
V gene: TRBV7-2; CDR3 length: 15; clone size: NA; D gene: TRBD2; J gene: TRBJ2-3; CDR3 protein: CASSGTSGFTDTQYF; CDR3 DNA: TGTGCCAGCAGCGGGACTAGCGGGTTCACAGATACGCAGTATTTT
V gene: TRBV2; CDR3 length: 16; clone size: few; D gene: TRBD1; J gene: TRBJ2-2; CDR3 protein: CASRSDRITNTGELFF; CDR3 DNA: TGTGCCAGCAGATCGGACAGGATTACGAACACCGGGGAGCTGTTTTTT
V gene: TRBV5-1; CDR3 length: 15; clone size: NA; D gene: NA; J gene: TRBJ2-6; CDR3 protein: CASRRTPSGANVLTF; CDR3 DNA: TGCGCCAGCAGGCGGACACCGTCTGGGGCCAACGTCCTGACTTTC
V gene: TRBV9; CDR3 length: 19; clone size: NA; D gene: TRBD2; J gene: TRBJ2-3; CDR3 protein: CASSPRTSGRLLSTDTQYF; CDR3 DNA: TGTGCCAGCAGCCCGAGGACTAGCGGGAGACTTCTTAGCACAGATACGCAGTATTTT
V gene: TRBV5-1; CDR3 length: 16; clone size: NA; D gene: TRBD1; J gene: TRBJ2-3; CDR3 protein: CASSWGGQGAGDTQYF; CDR3 DNA: TGCGCCAGCAGCTGGGGGGGACAGGGGGCCGGAGATACGCAGTATTTT
V gene: TRBV28; CDR3 length: 12; clone size: NA; D gene: NA; J gene: TRBJ2-5; CDR3 protein: CASSPSGGKQYF; CDR3 DNA: TGTGCCAGCAGCCCATCAGGGGGGAAGCAGTACTTC
V gene: TRBV27; CDR3 length: 12; clone size: once; D gene: TRBD1; J gene: TRBJ2-4; CDR3 protein: CAVGQAKNIQYF; CDR3 DNA: TGTGCCGTGGGACAGGCCAAAAACATTCAGTACTTC
V gene: TRBV4-2; CDR3 length: 14; clone size: NA; D gene: TRBD2; J gene: TRBJ2-1; CDR3 protein: CASSQDRRENEQFF; CDR3 DNA: TGTGCCAGCAGCCAAGATCGGCGGGAGAATGAGCAGTTCTTC
V gene: TRBV5-1; CDR3 length: 14; clone size: NA; D gene: NA; J gene: TRBJ2-2; CDR3 protein: CASSLAPGGGELFF; CDR3 DNA: TGCGCCAGCAGCTTGGCCCCCGGGGGCGGGGAGCTGTTTTTT
V gene: TRBV7-8; CDR3 length: 17; clone size: NA; D gene: TRBD2; J gene: TRBJ2-2; CDR3 protein: CASSLEWVGTSVGELFF; CDR3 DNA: TGTGCCAGCAGCTTAGAATGGGTCGGGACTAGCGTCGGGGAGCTGTTTTTT
V gene: TRBV18; CDR3 length: 18; clone size: NA; D gene: TRBD2; J gene: TRBJ2-7; CDR3 protein: CASSPRLAKGIMGYEQYF; CDR3 DNA: TGTGCCAGCTCACCTCGACTAGCAAAAGGGATAATGGGGTACGAGCAGTACTTC
V gene: TRBV2; CDR3 length: 13; clone size: once; D gene: NA; J gene: TRBJ1-1; CDR3 protein: CASSDRGLNEAFF; CDR3 DNA: TGTGCCAGCAGTGATCGGGGTTTGAATGAAGCTTTCTTT
V gene: TRBV4-3; CDR3 length: 20; clone size: NA; D gene: TRBD1; J gene: TRBJ1-1; CDR3 protein: CASSQDLVGLTGTAETEAFF; CDR3 DNA: TGCGCCAGCAGCCAAGATTTGGTGGGATTGACCGGGACAGCGGAAACTGAAGCTTTCTTT
V gene: TRBV27; CDR3 length: 16; clone size: NA; D gene: TRBD1; J gene: TRBJ1-5; CDR3 protein: CASSLRGQGKGQPQHF; CDR3 DNA: TGTGCCAGCAGTTTGCGGGGACAGGGGAAAGGACAGCCCCAGCATTTT
V gene: TRBV4-3; CDR3 length: 16; clone size: NA; D gene: TRBD1; J gene: TRBJ1-2; CDR3 protein: CASSQDPGQGSYGYTF; CDR3 DNA: TGCGCCAGCAGCCAAGATCCGGGACAGGGATCCTATGGCTACACCTTC
V gene: TRBV3-1/TRBV3-2; CDR3 length: 16; clone size: NA; D gene: NA; J gene: TRBJ2-1; CDR3 protein: CASSQGWRGAYNEQFF; CDR3 DNA: TGTGCCAGCAGCCAAGGGTGGCGGGGAGCCTACAATGAGCAGTTCTTC
V gene: TRBV19; CDR3 length: 16; clone size: once; D gene: TRBD1; J gene: TRBJ1-5; CDR3 protein: CASSMNWDRRMQPQHF; CDR3 DNA: TGTGCCAGTAGTATGAATTGGGACAGGCGGATGCAGCCCCAGCATTTT
V gene: TRBV28; CDR3 length: 14; clone size: NA; D gene: NA; J gene: TRBJ1-2; CDR3 protein: CASSLFQGTSGYTF; CDR3 DNA: TGTGCCAGCAGTTTATTCCAGGGGACGAGCGGCTACACCTTC
V gene: TRBV28; CDR3 length: 13; clone size: NA; D gene: NA; J gene: TRBJ1-2; CDR3 protein: CASSMTPNYGYTF; CDR3 DNA: TGTGCCAGCAGTATGACACCGAACTATGGCTACACCTTC
V gene: TRBV14; CDR3 length: 14; clone size: NA; D gene: TRBD2; J gene: TRBJ2-7; CDR3 protein: CATISSRTSGEQYF; CDR3 DNA: TGTGCCACCATTTCCAGTCGGACTAGCGGCGAGCAGTACTTC
V gene: TRBV6-2/TRBV6-3; CDR3 length: 16; clone size: NA; D gene: TRBD1; J gene: TRBJ1-2; CDR3 protein: CASSNDRDEDTHGYTF; CDR3 DNA: TGTGCCAGCAGCAACGACAGGGATGAGGATACCCATGGCTACACCTTC
V gene: TRBV7-2; CDR3 length: 13; clone size: few; D gene: TRBD1; J gene: TRBJ1-2; CDR3 protein: CASRQGQGLGYTF; CDR3 DNA: TGTGCCAGCAGACAGGGACAGGGGTTGGGCTACACCTTC
V gene: TRBV18; CDR3 length: 17; clone size: NA; D gene: TRBD2; J gene: TRBJ2-1; CDR3 protein: CASSPGGLAGGDGEQFF; CDR3 DNA: TGTGCCAGCTCACCAGGGGGACTAGCGGGAGGGGATGGTGAGCAGTTCTTC
V gene: TRBV2; CDR3 length: 14; clone size: NA; D gene: TRBD1; J gene: TRBJ2-7; CDR3 protein: CASSYRTGLNEQYF; CDR3 DNA: TGTGCCAGCAGTTACCGGACAGGGTTGAACGAGCAGTACTTC
V gene: TRBV21-1; CDR3 length: 16; clone size: NA; D gene: NA; J gene: TRBJ2-6; CDR3 protein: CASSTRRGAGANVLTF; CDR3 DNA: TGTGCCAGCAGCACTCGCAGGGGGGCTGGGGCCAACGTCCTGACTTTC
V gene: TRBV11-2; CDR3 length: 12; clone size: once; D gene: NA; J gene: TRBJ2-7; CDR3 protein: CASSLGRGEQYF; CDR3 DNA: TGTGCCAGCAGCTTAGGGCGGGGCGAGCAGTACTTC
V gene: TRBV19; CDR3 length: 16; clone size: NA; D gene: NA; J gene: TRBJ1-5; CDR3 protein: CASSSPPGSMNQPQHF; CDR3 DNA: TGTGCCAGTAGTAGCCCTCCGGGATCGATGAATCAGCCCCAGCATTTT
V gene: TRBV27; CDR3 length: 14; clone size: NA; D gene: NA; J gene: TRBJ1-4; CDR3 protein: CASVNRASFEKLFF; CDR3 DNA: TGTGCCAGCGTCAACAGGGCGTCATTCGAAAAACTGTTTTTT